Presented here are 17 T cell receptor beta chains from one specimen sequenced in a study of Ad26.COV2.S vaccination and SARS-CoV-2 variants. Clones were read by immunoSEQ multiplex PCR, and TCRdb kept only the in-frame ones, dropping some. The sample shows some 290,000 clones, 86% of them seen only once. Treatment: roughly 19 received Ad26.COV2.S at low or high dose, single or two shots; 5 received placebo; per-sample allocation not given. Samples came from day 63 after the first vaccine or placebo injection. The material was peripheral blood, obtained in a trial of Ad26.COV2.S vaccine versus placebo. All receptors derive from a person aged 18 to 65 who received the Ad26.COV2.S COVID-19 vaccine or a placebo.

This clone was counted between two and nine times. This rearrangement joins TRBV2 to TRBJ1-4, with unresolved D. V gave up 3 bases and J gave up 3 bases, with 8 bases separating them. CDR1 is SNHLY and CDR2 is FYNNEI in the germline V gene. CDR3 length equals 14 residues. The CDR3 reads CASSDGLANEKLFF. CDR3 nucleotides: TGTGCCAGCAGTGACGGGTTGGCTAATGAAAAACTGTTTTTT.

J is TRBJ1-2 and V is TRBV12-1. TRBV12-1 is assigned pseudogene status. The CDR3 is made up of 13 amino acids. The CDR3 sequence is CASSLGGWYGYTF. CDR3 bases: TGTGCCAGCAGCCTCGGGGGCTGGTATGGCTACACCTTC.

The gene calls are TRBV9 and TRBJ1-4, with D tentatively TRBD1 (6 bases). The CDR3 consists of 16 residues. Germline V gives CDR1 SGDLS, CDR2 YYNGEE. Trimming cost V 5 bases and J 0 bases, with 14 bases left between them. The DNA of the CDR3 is TGTGCCAGCAGTTCCGCTGGGGGCTCAACTAATGAAAAACTGTTTTTT. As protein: CASSSAGGSTNEKLFF.

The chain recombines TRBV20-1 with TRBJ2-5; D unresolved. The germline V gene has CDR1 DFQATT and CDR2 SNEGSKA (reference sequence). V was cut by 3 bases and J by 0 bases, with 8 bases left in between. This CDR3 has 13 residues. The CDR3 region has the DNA TGCAGTGCTAGTATACCGTACCAAGAGACCCAGTACTTC. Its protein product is CSASIPYQETQYF.

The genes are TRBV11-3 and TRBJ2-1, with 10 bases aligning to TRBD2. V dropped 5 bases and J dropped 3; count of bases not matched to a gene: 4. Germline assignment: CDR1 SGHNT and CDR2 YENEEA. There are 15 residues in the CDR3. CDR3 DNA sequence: TGTGCCAGCAGCCCTAAGCGGGGGGGCTACAATGAGCAGTTCTTC. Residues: CASSPKRGGYNEQFF.

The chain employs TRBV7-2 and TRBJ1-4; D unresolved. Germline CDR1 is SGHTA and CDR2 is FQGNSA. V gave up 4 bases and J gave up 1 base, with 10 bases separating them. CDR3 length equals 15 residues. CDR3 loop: CASSSAGVTNEKLFF. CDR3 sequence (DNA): TGTGCCAGCAGCTCCGCCGGTGTAACTAATGAAAAACTGTTTTTT.

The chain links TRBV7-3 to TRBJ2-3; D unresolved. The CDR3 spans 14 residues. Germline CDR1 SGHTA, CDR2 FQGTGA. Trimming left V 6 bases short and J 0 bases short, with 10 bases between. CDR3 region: CASSLGISTDTQYF. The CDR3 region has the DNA TGTGCCAGCAGTCTTGGAATTAGCACAGATACGCAGTATTTT.

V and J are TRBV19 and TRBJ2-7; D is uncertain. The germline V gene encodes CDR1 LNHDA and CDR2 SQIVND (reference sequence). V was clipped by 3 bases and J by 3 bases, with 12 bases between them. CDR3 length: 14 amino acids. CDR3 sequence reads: CASSISNTNYEQYF. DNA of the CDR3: TGTGCCAGTAGTATCAGTAACACAAACTACGAGCAGTACTTC. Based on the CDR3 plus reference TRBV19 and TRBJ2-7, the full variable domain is DGGITQSPKYLFRKEGQNVTLSCEQNLNHDAMYWYRQDPGQGLRLIYYSQIVNDFQKGDIAEGYSVSREKKESFPLTVTSAQKNPTAFYLCASSISNTNYEQYFGPGTRLTVT.

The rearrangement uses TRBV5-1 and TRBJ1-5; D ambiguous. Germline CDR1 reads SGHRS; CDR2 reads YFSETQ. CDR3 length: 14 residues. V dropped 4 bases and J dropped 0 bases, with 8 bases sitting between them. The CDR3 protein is CASSPGSSNQPQHF. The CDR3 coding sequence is TGCGCCAGCAGCCCCGGTAGTAGCAATCAGCCCCAGCATTTT.

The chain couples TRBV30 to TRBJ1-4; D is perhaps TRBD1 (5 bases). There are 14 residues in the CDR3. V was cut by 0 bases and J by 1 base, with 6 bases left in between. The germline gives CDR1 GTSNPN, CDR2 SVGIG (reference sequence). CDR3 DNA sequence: TGTGCCTGGAGTGTGGGGGGAACTAATGAAAAACTGTTTTTT. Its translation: CAWSVGGTNEKLFF.

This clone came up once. The CDR3 bases are TGTGCCAGCAGTCTAGGGGATCCGAGAAACATTCAGTACTTC. This encodes CASSLGDPRNIQYF. The chain employs TRBV7-8 and TRBJ2-4; D is possibly TRBD1 (5 bases). Germline CDR1 is SGHVS and CDR2 is FQNEAQ. V shed 6 bases and J shed 6 bases, with 15 bases lying between them. The CDR3 has 14 residues.

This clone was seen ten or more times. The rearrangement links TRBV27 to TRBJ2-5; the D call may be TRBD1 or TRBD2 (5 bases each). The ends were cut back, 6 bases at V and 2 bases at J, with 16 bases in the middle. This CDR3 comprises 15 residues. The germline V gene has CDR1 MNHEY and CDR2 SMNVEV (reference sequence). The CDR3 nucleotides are TGTGCCAGCAGGCACACCGGGACGGCGCAAGAGACCCAGTACTTC. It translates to CASRHTGTAQETQYF.

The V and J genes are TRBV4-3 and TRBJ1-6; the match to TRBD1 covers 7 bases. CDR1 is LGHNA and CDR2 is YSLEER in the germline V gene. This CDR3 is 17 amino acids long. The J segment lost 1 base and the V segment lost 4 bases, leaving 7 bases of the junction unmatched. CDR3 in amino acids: CASSPVTGVSYNSPLHF. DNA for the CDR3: TGCGCCAGCAGCCCAGTCACAGGGGTATCCTATAATTCACCCCTCCACTTT.

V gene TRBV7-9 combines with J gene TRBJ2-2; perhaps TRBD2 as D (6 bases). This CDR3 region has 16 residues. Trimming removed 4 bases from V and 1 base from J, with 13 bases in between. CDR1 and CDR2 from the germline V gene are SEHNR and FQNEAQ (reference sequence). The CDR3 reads CASSSQSGLNTGELFF. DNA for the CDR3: TGTGCCAGCAGCTCCCAGAGCGGGTTGAACACCGGGGAGCTGTTTTTT.

This chain's CDR3 is CASSLPRAGGGGTEAFF. In DNA, the CDR3 is TGTGCCAGCAGCCTTCCCCGCGCGGGCGGCGGGGGGACTGAAGCTTTCTTT. This chain connects TRBV3-1 (or the pseudogene TRBV3-2) to TRBJ1-1, with D perhaps matching TRBD1 (5 bases). CDR1 LGHDT and CDR2 YNNKEL come from the germline V gene (reference sequence). Trimming took 4 bases from V and 5 from J, leaving 23 bases between them. The CDR3 is 17 amino acids.

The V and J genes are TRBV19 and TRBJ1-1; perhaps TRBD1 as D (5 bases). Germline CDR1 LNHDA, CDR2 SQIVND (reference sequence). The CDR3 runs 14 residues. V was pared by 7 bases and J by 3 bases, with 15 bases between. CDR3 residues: CASIYQPGDTEAFF. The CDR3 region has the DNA TGTGCCAGTATTTACCAGCCGGGGGACACTGAAGCTTTCTTT. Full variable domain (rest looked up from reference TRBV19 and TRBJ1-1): DGGITQSPKYLFRKEGQNVTLSCEQNLNHDAMYWYRQDPGQGLRLIYYSQIVNDFQKGDIAEGYSVSREKKESFPLTVTSAQKNPTAFYLCASIYQPGDTEAFFGQGTRLTVV.

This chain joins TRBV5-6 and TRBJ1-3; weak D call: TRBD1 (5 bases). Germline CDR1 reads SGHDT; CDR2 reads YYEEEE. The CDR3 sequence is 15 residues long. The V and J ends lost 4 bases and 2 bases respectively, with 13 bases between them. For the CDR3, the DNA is TGTGCCAGCAGCCCTGTGGACACGGCTGGAAACACCATATATTTT. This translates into CASSPVDTAGNTIYF.